This record concerns one TCR beta chain sequence. Clones were sequenced by immunoSEQ multiplex PCR, and TCRdb holds only the in-frame ones, with some missing. The sample carries 80,000 to 100,000 clones, roughly 83% recorded once. The data were obtained in a study of control samples from healthy donors and cancer patients. The ends were cut back, 8 bases at V and 4 bases at J, with 20 bases in the middle. The germline V gene encodes CDR1 GTSNPN and CDR2 SVGIG (reference sequence). This CDR3 is 14 amino acids long. The chain combines TRBV30 with TRBJ1-2, with D uncertain. Material for sequencing was blood. This TCR came from a woman aged 30 to 39 in good health. The CDR3 is CAGIPRGGGYGYTF. CDR3 in DNA: TGTGCCGGGATACCCCGGGGAGGCGGCTATGGCTACACCTTC.